What follows are 20 T cell receptor beta chains derived from one specimen sequenced in a study of T cell repertoires in cytomegalovirus infection. From the reads, TCRdb called clonotypes with MiXCR, one entry per CDR3 protein. The sample comprises about 360,000 distinct CDR3 sequences, 15% to 20% of which are singletons, and 8.7% rests with the top ten. Sequenced material: PBMCs. The source is a human donor in good health (CMV status not recorded). Some clones in this sample may be carry-over from other donors' samples.

The gene calls are TRBV5-6 and TRBJ1-2; 8 nucleotides line up with TRBD1. Germline V gene sequence: CDR1 SGHDT, CDR2 YYEEEE. V lost 1 base, J lost 2 bases, and 10 bases stayed unmatched. The CDR3 contains 17 residues. The CDR3, as DNA: TGTGCCAGCAGCTTGCTTGGGACAGGTCGCTACAACTATGGCTACACCTTC. Amino acids: CASSLLGTGRYNYGYTF.

The CDR3 sequence is CASSQDPRRNTIYF. The CDR3 DNA follows: TGCGCCAGCAGCCAAGATCCCCGGCGTAACACCATATATTTT. The chain combines TRBV4-1 with TRBJ1-3, with D unresolved. CDR1 and CDR2 (germline): MGHRA, YSYEKL. CDR3 length equals 14 residues. Trimming cost V 0 bases and J 7 bases, with 10 bases left between them.

In its sample, this clonotype was seen a few times. The chain couples TRBV20-1 to TRBJ2-7; no reliable D call. Trimming pared 6 bases from V and 5 bases from J, leaving 11 bases between. There are 11 residues in the CDR3. Looked up from germline, CDR1 is DFQATT and CDR2 is SNEGSKA (reference sequence). The CDR3 nucleotides read TGCAGTGCCACACTAACAGACGAGCAGTACTTC. Its translation: CSATLTDEQYF.

This clonotype occurred many times. J is TRBJ2-3 and V is TRBV7-2; D is undetermined. The CDR3 spans 13 residues. From germline, CDR1 is SGHTA and CDR2 FQGNSA. The V and J ends lost 8 bases and 0 bases respectively, with 9 bases between them. The CDR3 DNA reads as TGTGCCAGCTCCGAGGATAGCACAGATACGCAGTATTTT. It encodes CASSEDSTDTQYF.

This clonotype occurred a few times. J is TRBJ1-2 and V is TRBV20-1, with D perhaps matching TRBD1 (5 bases). Trimming removed 4 bases from V and 8 bases from J, with 17 bases in between. The CDR3 sequence is 13 residues long. CDR1 is DFQATT, CDR2 SNEGSKA, per germline (reference sequence). The CDR3 sequence is CSATQQAAGGYTF. The CDR3 DNA reads TGCAGTGCTACACAACAGGCCGCCGGGGGCTACACCTTC.

The chain links TRBV7-8 to TRBJ1-5; D gene ambiguous. The germline gives CDR1 SGHVS, CDR2 FQNEAQ. The CDR3 loop spans 16 amino acids. V was trimmed by 5 bases and J by 0 bases, leaving 14 bases between them. This CDR3 reads CASSAGTVVSNQPQHF. The CDR3 coding sequence is TGTGCCAGCAGCGCAGGTACAGTCGTTAGCAATCAGCCCCAGCATTTT.

There are many counts of this clonotype. This chain uses TRBV12-3 or TRBV12-4 with TRBJ1-5, with D perhaps TRBD1 (6 bases). Trimming removed 5 bases from V and 6 bases from J, with 14 bases in between. The CDR3 runs 14 residues. CDR3 sequence (DNA): TGTGCCAGCAGTCCTACAGGGTGGGGTCAGCCCCAGCATTTT. Protein product: CASSPTGWGQPQHF.

This clonotype has a handful of counts. CDR3 sequence reads: CASSLGDNSPLHF. The CDR3 region has the DNA TGCGCCAGCAGCTTGGGGGATAATTCACCCCTCCACTTT. The V call is TRBV5-1, the J call TRBJ1-6; D gene ambiguous. V lost 0 bases, J lost 5 bases, and 3 bases lay in between. Germline lookup yields CDR1 SGHRS and CDR2 YFSETQ. The CDR3 has 13 residues.

This clonotype was detected many times. The chain links TRBV12-3 or TRBV12-4 to TRBJ2-3; possible D gene TRBD1, 6 bases. The germline V and J ends were trimmed by 11 bases and 1 base, with 16 bases remaining between them. The CDR3 covers 14 residues. CDR3 sequence: CACGRGRGTDTQYF. In DNA form, the CDR3 reads TGTGCCTGCGGCAGGGGACGGGGCACAGATACGCAGTATTTT.

This clonotype was recorded a few times. The J gene is TRBJ2-3, the V gene TRBV6-2 or TRBV6-3; TRBD2 agrees at 9 bases. Germline loops: CDR1 MNHEY, CDR2 SVGEGT. V lost 2 bases and J lost 4; bases outside the gene matches: 10. The CDR3 totals 17 residues. CDR3 in amino acids: CASSYDRASGIADTQYF. As DNA, the CDR3 is TGTGCCAGCAGTTACGATCGGGCTAGCGGGATTGCAGATACGCAGTATTTT.

This clonotype has ten or more counts. V and J are TRBV7-7 and TRBJ1-5; 11 nucleotides agree with TRBD1. The CDR3 is 18 amino acids. J gave up 4 bases and V 4 bases, and 12 bases lay outside the gene matches. In germline, CDR1 is SSHAT, CDR2 FNYEAQ (reference sequence). For the CDR3, the DNA is TGTGCCAGCAGCTCCGGGACAGGGGGAGTGGAAGTTAATCAGCCCCAGCATTTT. Residues: CASSSGTGGVEVNQPQHF.

This clonotype was counted only a few times. CDR3 coding DNA: TGTGCCAGCAGTGCGGGCGGGGTGGAGACCCAGTACTTC. Translation: CASSAGGVETQYF. The chain employs TRBV6-1 and TRBJ2-5; possibly TRBD2 for D (6 bases). Trimming removed 4 bases from V and 5 bases from J, with 11 bases in between. The CDR3 runs 13 residues. From germline, CDR1 is MNHNS and CDR2 SASEGT.

Ten or more counts support this clonotype. CDR3 coding DNA: TGCGCCAGCAGCGGAGCGGGGGACGGAGGCGGAGATACGCAGTATTTT. Translating it yields CASSGAGDGGGDTQYF. The chain combines TRBV5-1 with TRBJ2-3; the match to TRBD2 covers 8 bases. The CDR3 has 16 amino acids. Germline V gives CDR1 SGHRS, CDR2 YFSETQ. V shed 4 bases and J 5 bases; nucleotides not matched to a gene: 12.

This clonotype was seen a handful of times. The chain is built from TRBV12-3 or TRBV12-4 and TRBJ1-1; D is ambiguous. The CDR3 totals 13 residues. Between the trimmed V and J ends, which lost 6 bases and 4 bases, there was a span of 12 bases. The CDR3 nucleotides are TGTGCCAGCAGGGGTCAAAGAAGCACTGAAGCTTTCTTT. Translated, it gives CASRGQRSTEAFF.

Note on this clonotype: The conserved phenylalanine or tryptophan normally closing the CDR3 is absent here, so this likely arose from a read error. The chain uses TRBV20-1 and TRBJ2-7, with 7 bases matching TRBD2. CDR3 size: 14 residues. Losses at the gene ends were 4 bases for V and 4 bases for J; bases not matched to a gene: 10. The germline CDR1 and CDR2 sequences are DFQATT and SNEGSKA (reference sequence). The CDR3 coding sequence is TGCAGTGCTACCCGGACTAGTGGTGGTTACGAGCAGTACTTA. Translated: CSATRTSGGYEQYL.

The chain couples TRBV20-1 to TRBJ2-7; 14 bases map to TRBD2. CDR1 is DFQATT and CDR2 is SNEGSKA in the germline V gene (reference sequence). The CDR3 runs 15 residues. V trimming: 1 base; J trimming: 2 bases; junction bases outside the gene matches: 1. DNA of the CDR3: TGCAGTGCTAGAGGGGGACTAGCGGGAGCCTACGAGCAGTACTTC. Amino acids: CSARGGLAGAYEQYF.

Notes on this clonotype: Mismatch with germline at one junction end may stem from a read error. V is TRBV5-4 and J is TRBJ1-1; no reliable D call. The CDR3 length is 12 residues. The V gene's germline CDR1 is SGHNT and CDR2 YYREEE (reference sequence). CDR3 loop: CASSFGDTEASF. In DNA, the CDR3 is TGTGCCAGCAGCTTTGGAGACACTGAAGCTTCCTTT.

This clonotype was found a few times. The chain joins TRBV15 to TRBJ1-4; a possible D gene is TRBD1 (6 bases). The ends were cut back, 5 bases at V and 7 bases at J, with 17 bases in the middle. The CDR3 length is 15 residues. CDR1 LNHNV and CDR2 YYDKDF come from the germline V gene (reference sequence). As DNA, the CDR3 is TGTGCCACCAGCGGCCGACAGGCGGGCAGTGAAAAACTGTTTTTT. Its protein product is CATSGRQAGSEKLFF.

The V call is TRBV20-1, the J call TRBJ1-5; possibly TRBD1 for D (5 bases). Germline loops: CDR1 DFQATT, CDR2 SNEGSKA (reference sequence). Trimming cost V 6 bases and J 2 bases, with 14 bases left between them. This CDR3 has 14 residues. The CDR3 DNA follows: TGCAGTGCAACCCGGGGGGATGGCAATCAGCCCCAGCATTTT. Translating gives CSATRGDGNQPQHF.

The V gene is TRBV27, the J gene TRBJ2-1; TRBD1 aligns across 10 bases. From germline, CDR1 is MNHEY and CDR2 SMNVEV (reference sequence). The CDR3 contains 16 residues. V shed 0 bases and J 8 bases; nucleotides not matched to a gene: 7. Here the CDR3 DNA reads TGTGCCAGCAGTTTATCGGGGACAGGGGAAATATATGAGCAGTTCTTC. Protein: CASSLSGTGEIYEQFF.